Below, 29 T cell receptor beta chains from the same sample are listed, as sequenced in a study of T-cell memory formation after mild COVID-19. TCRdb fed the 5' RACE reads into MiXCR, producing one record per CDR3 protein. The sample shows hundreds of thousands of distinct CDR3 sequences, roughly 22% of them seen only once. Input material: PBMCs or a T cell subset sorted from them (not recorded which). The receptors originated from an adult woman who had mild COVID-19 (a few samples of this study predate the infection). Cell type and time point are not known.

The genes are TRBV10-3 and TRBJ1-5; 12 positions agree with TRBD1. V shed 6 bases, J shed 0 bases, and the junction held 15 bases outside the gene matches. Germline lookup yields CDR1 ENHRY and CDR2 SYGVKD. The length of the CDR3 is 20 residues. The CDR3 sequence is CAISANPGTGGVYSNQPQHF. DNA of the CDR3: TGTGCCATCAGCGCCAATCCTGGGACAGGGGGCGTTTATAGCAATCAGCCCCAGCATTTT.

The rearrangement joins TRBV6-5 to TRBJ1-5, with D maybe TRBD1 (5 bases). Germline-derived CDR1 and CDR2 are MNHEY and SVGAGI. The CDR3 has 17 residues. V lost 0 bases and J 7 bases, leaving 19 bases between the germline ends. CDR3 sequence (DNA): TGTGCCAGCAGTTACTCGCCACCCGGGACTACCGGCCAGCCCCAGCATTTT. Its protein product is CASSYSPPGTTGQPQHF.

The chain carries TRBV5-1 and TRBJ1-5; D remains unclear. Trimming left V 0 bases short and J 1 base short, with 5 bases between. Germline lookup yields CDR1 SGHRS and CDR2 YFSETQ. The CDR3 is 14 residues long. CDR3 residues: CASSLDASNQPQHF. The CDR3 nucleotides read TGCGCCAGCAGCTTGGATGCAAGCAATCAGCCCCAGCATTTT.

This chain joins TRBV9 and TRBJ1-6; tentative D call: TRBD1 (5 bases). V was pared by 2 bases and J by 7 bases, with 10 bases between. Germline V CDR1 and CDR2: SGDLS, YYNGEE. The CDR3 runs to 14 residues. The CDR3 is CASSVNQGNSPLHF. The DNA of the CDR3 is TGTGCCAGCAGCGTTAACCAGGGCAATTCACCCCTCCACTTT.

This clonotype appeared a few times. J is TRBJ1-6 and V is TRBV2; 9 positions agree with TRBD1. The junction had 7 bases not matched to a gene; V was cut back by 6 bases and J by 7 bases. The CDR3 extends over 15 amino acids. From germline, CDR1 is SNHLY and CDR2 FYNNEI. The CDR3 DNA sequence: TGTGCCAGCAGCAAGACCGGGACAGGGAATTCACCCCTCCACTTT. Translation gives CASSKTGTGNSPLHF.

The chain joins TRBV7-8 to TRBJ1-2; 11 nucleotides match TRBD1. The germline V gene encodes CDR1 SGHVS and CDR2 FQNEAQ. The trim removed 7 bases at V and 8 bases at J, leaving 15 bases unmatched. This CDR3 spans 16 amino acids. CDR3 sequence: CASKTDRGRKMYGYTF. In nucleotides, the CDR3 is TGTGCCAGCAAAACGGACAGGGGGCGAAAGATGTACGGCTACACCTTC.

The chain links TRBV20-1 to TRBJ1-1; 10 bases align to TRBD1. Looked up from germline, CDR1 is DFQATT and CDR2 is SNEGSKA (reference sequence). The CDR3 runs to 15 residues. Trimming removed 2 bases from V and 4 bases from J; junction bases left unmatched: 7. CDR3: CSARSGTGAPTEAFF. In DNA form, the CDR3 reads TGCAGTGCTAGAAGCGGGACAGGGGCGCCCACTGAAGCTTTCTTT.

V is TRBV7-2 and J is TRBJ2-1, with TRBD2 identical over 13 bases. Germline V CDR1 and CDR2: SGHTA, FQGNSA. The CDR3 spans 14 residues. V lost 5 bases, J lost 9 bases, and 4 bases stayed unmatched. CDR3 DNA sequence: TGTGCCAGCAGCCCGGGACTAGCGGGAACTGAGCAGTTCTTC. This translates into CASSPGLAGTEQFF.

For the CDR3, the DNA is TGCGCCAGCAGCCAAGTGTCGGACGAGCAGTACTTC. Translating gives CASSQVSDEQYF. The chain uses TRBV4-3 and TRBJ2-7; no clear D. The germline V gene has CDR1 LGHNA and CDR2 YSLEER. The V gene lost 1 base and the J gene lost 5 bases, with 6 bases spanning the gap. The CDR3 is 12 amino acids.

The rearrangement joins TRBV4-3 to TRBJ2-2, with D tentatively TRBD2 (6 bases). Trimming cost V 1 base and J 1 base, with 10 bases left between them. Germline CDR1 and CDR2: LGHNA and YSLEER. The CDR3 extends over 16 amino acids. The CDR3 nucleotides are TGCGCCAGCAGCCAAGTAGCGGAATTGAACACCGGGGAGCTGTTTTTT. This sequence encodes CASSQVAELNTGELFF.

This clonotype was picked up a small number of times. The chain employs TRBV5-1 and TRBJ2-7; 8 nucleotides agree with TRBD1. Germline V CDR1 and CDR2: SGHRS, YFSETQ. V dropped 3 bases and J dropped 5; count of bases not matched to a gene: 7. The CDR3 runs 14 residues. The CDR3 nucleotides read TGCGCCAGCAGCTCGGGACAGGCCAGCGACGAGCAGTACTTC. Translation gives CASSSGQASDEQYF.

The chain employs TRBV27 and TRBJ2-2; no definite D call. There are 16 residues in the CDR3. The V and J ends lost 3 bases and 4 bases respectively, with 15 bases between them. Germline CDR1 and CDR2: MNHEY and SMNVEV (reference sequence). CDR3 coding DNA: TGTGCCAGCAGTTTCTCCCCGGCCATCCGCACCGGGGAGCTGTTTTTT. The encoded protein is CASSFSPAIRTGELFF.

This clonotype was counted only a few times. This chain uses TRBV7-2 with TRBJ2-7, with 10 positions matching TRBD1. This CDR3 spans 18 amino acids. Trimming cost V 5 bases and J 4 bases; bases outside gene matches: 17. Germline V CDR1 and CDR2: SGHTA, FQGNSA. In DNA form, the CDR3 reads TGTGCCAGCAGCCTAGAGGGGACAGGGGCCGTTTTCCGGTACGAGCAGTACTTC. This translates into CASSLEGTGAVFRYEQYF.

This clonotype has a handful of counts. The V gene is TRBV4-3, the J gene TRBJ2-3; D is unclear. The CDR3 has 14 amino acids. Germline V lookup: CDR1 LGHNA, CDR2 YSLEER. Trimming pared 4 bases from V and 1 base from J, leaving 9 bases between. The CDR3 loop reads CASSPRRGTDTQYF. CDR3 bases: TGCGCCAGCAGCCCGCGTAGGGGCACAGATACGCAGTATTTT.

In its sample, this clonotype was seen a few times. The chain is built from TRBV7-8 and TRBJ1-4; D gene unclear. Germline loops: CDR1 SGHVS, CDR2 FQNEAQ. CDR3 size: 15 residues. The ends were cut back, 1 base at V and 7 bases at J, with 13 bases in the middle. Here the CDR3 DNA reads TGTGCCAGCAGCTTAGGGGCAGGAGTCGGTGAAAAACTGTTTTTT. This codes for CASSLGAGVGEKLFF.

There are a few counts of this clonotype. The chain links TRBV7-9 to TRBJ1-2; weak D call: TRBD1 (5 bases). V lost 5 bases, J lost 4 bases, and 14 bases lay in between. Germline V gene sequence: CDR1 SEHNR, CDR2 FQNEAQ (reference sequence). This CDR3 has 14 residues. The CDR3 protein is CASSPPGLGYGYTF. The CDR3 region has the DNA TGTGCCAGCAGCCCTCCAGGGTTGGGCTATGGCTACACCTTC.

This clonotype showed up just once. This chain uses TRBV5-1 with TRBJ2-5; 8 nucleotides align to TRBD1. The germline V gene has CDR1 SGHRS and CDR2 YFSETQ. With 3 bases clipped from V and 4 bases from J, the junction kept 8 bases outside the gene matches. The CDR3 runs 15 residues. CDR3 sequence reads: CASSSYDRGGETQYF. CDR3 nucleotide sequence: TGCGCCAGCAGCTCCTATGACAGGGGAGGAGAGACCCAGTACTTC.

This chain's CDR3 is CSASTGGHEKLFF. The CDR3 nucleotides read TGCAGTGCTAGTACAGGGGGCCATGAAAAACTGTTTTTT. The chain couples TRBV20-1 to TRBJ1-4; TRBD1 aligns across 9 bases. In germline, CDR1 is DFQATT, CDR2 SNEGSKA (reference sequence). With 3 bases clipped from V and 6 bases from J, the junction kept 2 bases outside the gene matches. The CDR3 consists of 13 residues.

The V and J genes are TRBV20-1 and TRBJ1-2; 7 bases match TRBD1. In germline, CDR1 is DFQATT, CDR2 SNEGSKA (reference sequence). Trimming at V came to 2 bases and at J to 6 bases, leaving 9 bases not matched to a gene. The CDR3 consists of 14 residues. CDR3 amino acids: CSARSGEGAHGYTF. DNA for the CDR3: TGCAGTGCTAGAAGTGGGGAGGGGGCCCATGGCTACACCTTC.

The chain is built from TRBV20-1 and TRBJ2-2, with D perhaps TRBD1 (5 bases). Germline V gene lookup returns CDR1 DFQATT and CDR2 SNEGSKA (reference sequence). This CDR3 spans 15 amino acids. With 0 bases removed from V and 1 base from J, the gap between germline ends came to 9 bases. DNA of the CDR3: TGCAGTGCTAGAGACCGCAGGGAGAACACCGGGGAGCTGTTTTTT. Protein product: CSARDRRENTGELFF.

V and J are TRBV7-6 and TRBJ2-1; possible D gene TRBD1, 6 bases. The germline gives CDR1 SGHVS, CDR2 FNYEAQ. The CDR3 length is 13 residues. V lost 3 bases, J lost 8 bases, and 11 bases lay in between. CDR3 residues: CASSFEGVDEQFF. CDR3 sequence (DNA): TGTGCCAGCAGCTTCGAGGGGGTCGATGAGCAGTTCTTC. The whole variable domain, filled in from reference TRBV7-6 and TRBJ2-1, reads GAGVSQSPRYKVTKRGQDVALRCDPISGHVSLYWYRQALGQGPEFLTYFNYEAQQDKSGLPNDRFSAERPEGSISTLTIQRTEQRDSAMYRCASSFEGVDEQFFGPGTRLTVL.

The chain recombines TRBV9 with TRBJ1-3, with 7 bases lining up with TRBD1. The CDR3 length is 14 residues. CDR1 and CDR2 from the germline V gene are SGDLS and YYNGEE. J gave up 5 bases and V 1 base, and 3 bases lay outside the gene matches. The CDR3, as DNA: TGTGCCAGCAGCGTACAAGGGGGCAGAAACACCATATATTTT. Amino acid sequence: CASSVQGGRNTIYF.

The DNA of the CDR3 is TGTGCCAGCAGCGTAGTCTCAACAGAGGAGCAGTTCTTC. Translated: CASSVVSTEEQFF. The chain joins TRBV9 to TRBJ2-1; D unclear. V was cut by 0 bases and J by 10 bases, with 11 bases left in between. The CDR3 is 13 amino acids. Germline CDR1 SGDLS, CDR2 YYNGEE.

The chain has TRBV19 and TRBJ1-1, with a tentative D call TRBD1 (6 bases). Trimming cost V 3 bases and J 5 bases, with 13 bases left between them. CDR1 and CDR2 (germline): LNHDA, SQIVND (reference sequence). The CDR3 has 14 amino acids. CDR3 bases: TGTGCCAGTAGTATTCTAACAGGGAGAACTGAAGCTTTCTTT. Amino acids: CASSILTGRTEAFF.

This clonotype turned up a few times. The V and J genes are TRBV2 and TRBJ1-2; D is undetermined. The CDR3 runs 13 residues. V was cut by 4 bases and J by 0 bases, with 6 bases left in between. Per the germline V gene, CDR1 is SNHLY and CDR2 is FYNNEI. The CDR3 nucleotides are TGTGCCAGCAGTGGGGAAACTAACTATGGCTACACCTTC. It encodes CASSGETNYGYTF. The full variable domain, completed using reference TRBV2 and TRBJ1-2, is EPEVTQTPSHQVTQMGQEVILRCVPISNHLYFYWYRQILGQKVEFLVSFYNNEISEKSEIFDDQFSVERPDGSNFTLKIRSTKLEDSAMYFCASSGETNYGYTFGSGTRLTVV.

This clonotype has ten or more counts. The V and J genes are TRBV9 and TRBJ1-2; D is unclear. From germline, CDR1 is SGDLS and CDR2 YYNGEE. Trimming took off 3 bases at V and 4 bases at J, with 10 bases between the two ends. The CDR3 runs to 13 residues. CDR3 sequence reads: CASSGDPGYGYTF. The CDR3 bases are TGTGCCAGCAGCGGTGACCCGGGCTATGGCTACACCTTC.

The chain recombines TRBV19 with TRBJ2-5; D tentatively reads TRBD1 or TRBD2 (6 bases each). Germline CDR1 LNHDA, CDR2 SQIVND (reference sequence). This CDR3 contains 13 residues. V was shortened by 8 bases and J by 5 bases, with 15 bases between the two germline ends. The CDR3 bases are TGTGCCAGTCGTGAGGGGGGATATGAGACCCAGTACTTC. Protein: CASREGGYETQYF.

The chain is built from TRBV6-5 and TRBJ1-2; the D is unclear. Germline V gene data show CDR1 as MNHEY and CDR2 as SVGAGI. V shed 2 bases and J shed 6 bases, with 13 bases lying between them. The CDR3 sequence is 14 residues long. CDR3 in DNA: TGTGCCAGCAGTTACGTGGAGGGTCGGAATGGCTACACCTTC. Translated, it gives CASSYVEGRNGYTF.

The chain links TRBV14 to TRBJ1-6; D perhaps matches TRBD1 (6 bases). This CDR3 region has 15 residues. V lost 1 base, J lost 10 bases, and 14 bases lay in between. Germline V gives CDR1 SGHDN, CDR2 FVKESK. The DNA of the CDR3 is TGTGCCAGCAGCCAAGGCGGGGGCTCAGGCTCACCCCTCCACTTT. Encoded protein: CASSQGGGSGSPLHF.